This TCR beta chain was sequenced in a study of blood T cells in healthy people across ages. Study-level information: Template switching caught about one barcoded beta molecule for each two T cells. Study-level points and caveats: Naive and antigen-experienced cells could not be conclusively compared, given unsorted PBMCs.

As concerns this clonotype: Its antigen is not known.

Sample-barcoded 5' priming and a J-beta primer mix drove a second PCR of about 6 to 12 cycles. TCRdb reanalysed the 5' RACE reads using MiXCR and keeps one entry per CDR3 protein. The profile covers some 890,000 distinct CDR3 sequences, with roughly 28% appearing a single time and roughly 10% taken by the ten largest. These records were also assigned to another study, of T cells of mothers and their children. That source reports: Overlap in related mother-child pairs always slightly exceeded unrelated pairs, never significantly.

The source of this sequence is a woman in her forties in good health. The sequencing sample was made of blood.

CDR3 residues: CASSLAPADPNTEAFF. In DNA form, the CDR3 reads TGTGCCAGCAGCTTAGCCCCGGCGGACCCGAACACTGAAGCTTTCTTT. This chain links TRBV7-9 with TRBJ1-1, with D unresolved. Trimming left V 0 bases short and J 1 base short, with 12 bases between. This CDR3 has 16 residues. CDR1 SEHNR and CDR2 FQNEAQ come from the germline V gene (reference sequence).